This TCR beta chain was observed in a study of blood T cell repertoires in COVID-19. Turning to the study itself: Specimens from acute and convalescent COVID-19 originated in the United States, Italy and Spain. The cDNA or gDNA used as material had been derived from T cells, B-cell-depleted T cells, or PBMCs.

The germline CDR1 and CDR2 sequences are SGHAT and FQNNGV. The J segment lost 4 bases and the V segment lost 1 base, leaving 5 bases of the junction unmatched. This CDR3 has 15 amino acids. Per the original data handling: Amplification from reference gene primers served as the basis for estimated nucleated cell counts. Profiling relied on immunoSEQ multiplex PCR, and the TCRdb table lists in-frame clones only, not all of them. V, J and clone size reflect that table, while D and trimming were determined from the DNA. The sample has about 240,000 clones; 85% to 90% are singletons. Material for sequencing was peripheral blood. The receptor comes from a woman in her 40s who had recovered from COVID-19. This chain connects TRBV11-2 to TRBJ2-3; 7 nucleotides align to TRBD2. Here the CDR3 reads CASSLGGGAADTQYF. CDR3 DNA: TGTGCCAGCAGCTTAGGGGGGGGAGCGGCAGATACGCAGTATTTT.